These 3 T cell receptor beta chains came from one sample sequenced in a study of T-cell reconstitution after alpha-beta-depleted transplantation in children. Unique molecular identifiers were used in preparing the TCRbeta library. TCRdb processed the PCR reads anew with MiXCR; each CDR3 protein has one entry. Of approximately 1,000,000 distinct CDR3 sequences in the sample, 25% to 35% were seen once. Sequences were derived from PBMCs, mostly from graft donor cells, sampled 360 days after TCRalphabeta/CD19-depleted stem cell transplant. The receptors come from a boy younger than two who had a stem cell transplant for SCID, so the T cells may come from the graft donor.

CDR3 protein: CASSPRLSGVDGELFF. The CDR3 nucleotides are TGTGCCAGCAGCCCTCGACTAAGCGGGGTAGACGGGGAGCTGTTTTTT. J is TRBJ2-2 and V is TRBV7-9; 7 bases fit TRBD2. J gave up 7 bases and V 5 bases, and 13 bases lay outside the gene matches. The CDR3 is 16 amino acids. Germline assignment: CDR1 SEHNR and CDR2 FQNEAQ (reference sequence).

This clonotype was found a few times. The chain joins TRBV7-9 to TRBJ2-5; no reliable D call. Germline V gene lookup returns CDR1 SEHNR and CDR2 FQNEAQ (reference sequence). Deletions cut 1 base from V and 5 bases from J, with 11 bases between. The CDR3 contains 14 residues. CDR3 coding DNA: TGTGCCAGCAGCTTAGAGTGGGGTCCGGAGACCCAGTACTTC. It codes for CASSLEWGPETQYF.

The chain recombines TRBV11-2 with TRBJ2-1; a possible D gene is TRBD1 (6 bases). Trimming removed 4 bases at V and 9 bases at J, with 16 bases between. From germline, CDR1 is SGHAT and CDR2 FQNNGV. The CDR3 has 14 amino acids. CDR3 nucleotides: TGTGCCAGCAGCTCCTCGTGGACAGTCAGTGAGCAGTTCTTC. Its translation: CASSSSWTVSEQFF.